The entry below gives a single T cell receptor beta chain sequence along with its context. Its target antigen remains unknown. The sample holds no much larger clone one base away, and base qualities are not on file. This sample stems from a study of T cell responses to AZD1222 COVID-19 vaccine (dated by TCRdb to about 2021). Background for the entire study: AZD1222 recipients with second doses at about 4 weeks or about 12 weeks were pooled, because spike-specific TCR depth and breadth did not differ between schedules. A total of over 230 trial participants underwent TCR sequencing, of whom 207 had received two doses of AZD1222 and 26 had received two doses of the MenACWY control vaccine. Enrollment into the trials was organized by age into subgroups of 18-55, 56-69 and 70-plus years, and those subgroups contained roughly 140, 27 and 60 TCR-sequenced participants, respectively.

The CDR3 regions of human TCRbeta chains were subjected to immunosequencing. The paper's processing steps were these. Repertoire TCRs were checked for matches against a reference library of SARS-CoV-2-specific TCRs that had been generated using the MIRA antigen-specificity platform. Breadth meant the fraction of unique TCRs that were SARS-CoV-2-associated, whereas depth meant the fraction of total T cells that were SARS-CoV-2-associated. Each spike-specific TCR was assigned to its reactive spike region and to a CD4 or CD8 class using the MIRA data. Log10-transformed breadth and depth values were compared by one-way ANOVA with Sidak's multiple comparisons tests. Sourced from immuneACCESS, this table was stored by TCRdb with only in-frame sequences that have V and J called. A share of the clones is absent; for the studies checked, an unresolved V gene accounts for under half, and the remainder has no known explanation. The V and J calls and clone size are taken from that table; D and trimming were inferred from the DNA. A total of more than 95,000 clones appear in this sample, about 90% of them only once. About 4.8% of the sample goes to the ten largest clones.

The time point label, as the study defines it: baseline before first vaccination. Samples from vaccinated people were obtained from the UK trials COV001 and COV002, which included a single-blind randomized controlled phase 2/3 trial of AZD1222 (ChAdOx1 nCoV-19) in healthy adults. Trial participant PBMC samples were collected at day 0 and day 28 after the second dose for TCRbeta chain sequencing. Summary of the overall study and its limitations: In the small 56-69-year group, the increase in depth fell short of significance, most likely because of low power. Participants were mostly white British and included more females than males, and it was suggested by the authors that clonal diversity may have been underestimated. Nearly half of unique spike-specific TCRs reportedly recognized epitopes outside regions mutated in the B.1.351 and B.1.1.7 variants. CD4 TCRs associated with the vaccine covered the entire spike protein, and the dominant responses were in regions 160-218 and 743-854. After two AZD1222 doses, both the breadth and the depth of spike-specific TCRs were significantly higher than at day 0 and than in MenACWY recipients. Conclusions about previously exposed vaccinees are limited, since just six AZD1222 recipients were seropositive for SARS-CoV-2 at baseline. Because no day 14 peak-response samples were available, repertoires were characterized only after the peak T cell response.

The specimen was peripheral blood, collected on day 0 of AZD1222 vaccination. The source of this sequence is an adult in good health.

This receptor has the CDR3 CASSVRGGDSYEQYF. Here is the DNA: TGTGCCAGCAGCGTACGCGGGGGGGACTCCTACGAGCAGTACTTC. This chain joins TRBV6-5 to TRBJ2-7, with TRBD2 identical over 9 junction bases. The germline V gene specifies MNHEY as CDR1 and SVGAGI as CDR2. Trimmed from V: 6 bases; trimmed from J: 0 bases; junction bases lacking a gene match: 6. The CDR3 runs 15 amino acids, cysteine and phenylalanine included. Only the CDR3 DNA stays, 45 bases, in frame from base 1.